This T cell receptor beta chain is drawn from a study of T cell responses to AZD1222 COVID-19 vaccine. Findings of the study overall: Nearly half of unique spike-specific TCRs reportedly avoided B.1.351 and B.1.1.7 mutated regions. Elevations in Spike-specific TCR breadth and depth followed administration of two AZD1222 doses. The sample set comprised mostly white British donors with more females, and clonal diversity was possibly underestimated. Spike-wide coverage was observed for vaccine-associated CD4 TCRs, with dominant responses at 160-218 and 743-854.

Sequenced by immunoSEQ multiplex PCR; TCRdb stores in-frame clones only, minus some. The sample holds more than 100,000 clones, roughly 90% seen once. A remark on this clone: Its specificity is not known.

The CDR3 consists of 15 residues. CDR1 SGHTA and CDR2 FQGNSA come from the germline V gene. V lost 1 base and J lost 0, with 9 bases in between. This sample comprised peripheral blood, obtained on day 0 of AZD1222 vaccination. The chain has TRBV7-2 and TRBJ1-1; D might be TRBD1 (6 bases). This clonotype originated in an adult in good health. CDR3 bases: TGTGCCAGCAGCTTAGGTACAGGGATGAACACTGAAGCTTTCTTT. It translates to CASSLGTGMNTEAFF.